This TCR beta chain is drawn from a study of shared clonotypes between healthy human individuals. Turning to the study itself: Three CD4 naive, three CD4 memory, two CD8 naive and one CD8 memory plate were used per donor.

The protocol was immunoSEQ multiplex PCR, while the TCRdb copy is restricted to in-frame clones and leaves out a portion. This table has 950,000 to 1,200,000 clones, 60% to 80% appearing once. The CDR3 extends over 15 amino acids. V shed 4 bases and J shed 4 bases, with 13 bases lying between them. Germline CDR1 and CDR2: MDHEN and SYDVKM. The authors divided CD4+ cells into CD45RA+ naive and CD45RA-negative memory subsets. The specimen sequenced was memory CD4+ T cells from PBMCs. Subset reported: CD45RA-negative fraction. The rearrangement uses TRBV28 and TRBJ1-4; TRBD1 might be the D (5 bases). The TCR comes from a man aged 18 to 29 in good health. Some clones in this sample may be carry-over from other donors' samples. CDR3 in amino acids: CASSYRTRGNEKLFF. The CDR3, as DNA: TGTGCCAGCAGTTATAGAACTAGGGGTAATGAAAAACTGTTTTTT.